This TCR beta chain was captured in a study of blood T cell repertoires in COVID-19. Study background: From T cells, B-cell-depleted T cells, or PBMCs came the material, which was cDNA or gDNA.

J gave up 1 base and V 6 bases, and 5 bases lay outside the gene matches. The CDR3 has 15 residues. Germline CDR1 MNHEY, CDR2 SMNVEV (reference sequence). Authors' analysis steps: From reference gene primer amplification, estimates of nucleated cell counts were derived. Some clones are missing from TCRdb's copy, which holds only in-frame ones; the method was immunoSEQ multiplex PCR. Clone size and the V and J calls come from that table; the DNA yielded D and trimming. Seen here are roughly 42,000 clones, around 87% observed once, and the top ten hold less than 3%. This TCR was recovered from a man over 45 with active COVID-19. Sample: peripheral blood. The chain links TRBV27 to TRBJ2-7; 11 bases agree with TRBD1. The CDR3, as DNA: TGTGCCAGCAGGGATGGGACAGGGGGATCCTACGAGCAGTACTTC. The encoded protein is CASRDGTGGSYEQYF.